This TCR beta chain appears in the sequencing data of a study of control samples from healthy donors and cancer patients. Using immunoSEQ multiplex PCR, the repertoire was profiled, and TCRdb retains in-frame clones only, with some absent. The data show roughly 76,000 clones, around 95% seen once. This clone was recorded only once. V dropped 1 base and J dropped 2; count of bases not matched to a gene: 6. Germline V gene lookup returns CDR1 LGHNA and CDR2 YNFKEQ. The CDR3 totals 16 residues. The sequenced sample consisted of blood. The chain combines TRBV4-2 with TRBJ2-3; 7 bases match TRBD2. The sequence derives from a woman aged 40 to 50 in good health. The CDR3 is CASSQVSSGTTDTQYF. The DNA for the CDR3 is TGTGCCAGCAGCCAAGTATCTAGCGGAACCACAGATACGCAGTATTTT.